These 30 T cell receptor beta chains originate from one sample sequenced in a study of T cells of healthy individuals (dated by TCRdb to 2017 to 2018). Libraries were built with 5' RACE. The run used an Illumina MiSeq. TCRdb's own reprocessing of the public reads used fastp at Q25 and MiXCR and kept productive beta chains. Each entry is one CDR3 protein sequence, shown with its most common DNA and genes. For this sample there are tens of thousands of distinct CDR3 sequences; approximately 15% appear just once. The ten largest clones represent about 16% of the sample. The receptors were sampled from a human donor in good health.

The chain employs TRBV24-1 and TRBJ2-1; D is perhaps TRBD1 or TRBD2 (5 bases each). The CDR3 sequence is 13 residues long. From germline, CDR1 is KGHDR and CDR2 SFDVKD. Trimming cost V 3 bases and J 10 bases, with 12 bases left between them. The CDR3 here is CATSDQWGSEQFF. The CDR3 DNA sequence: TGTGCCACCAGTGATCAGTGGGGGAGCGAGCAGTTCTTC.

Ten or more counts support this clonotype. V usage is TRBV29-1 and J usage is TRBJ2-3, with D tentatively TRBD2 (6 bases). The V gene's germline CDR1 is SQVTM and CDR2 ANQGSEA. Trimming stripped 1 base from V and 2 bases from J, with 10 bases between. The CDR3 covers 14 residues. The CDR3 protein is CSVEGRGDTDTQYF. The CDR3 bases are TGCAGCGTTGAAGGGCGGGGCGACACAGATACGCAGTATTTT.

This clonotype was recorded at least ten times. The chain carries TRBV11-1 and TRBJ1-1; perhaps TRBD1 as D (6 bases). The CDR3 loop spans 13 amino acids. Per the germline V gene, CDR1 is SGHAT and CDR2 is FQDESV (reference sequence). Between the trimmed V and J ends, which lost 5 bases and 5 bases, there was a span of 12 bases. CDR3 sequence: CASSPYQGTEAFF. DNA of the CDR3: TGTGCCAGCAGCCCATACCAGGGGACTGAAGCTTTCTTT.

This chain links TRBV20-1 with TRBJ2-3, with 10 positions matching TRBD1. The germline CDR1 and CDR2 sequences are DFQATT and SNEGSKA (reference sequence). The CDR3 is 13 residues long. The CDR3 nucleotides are TGCAGCCTTGGGACAGGGGACACAGATACGCAGTATTTT. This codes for CSLGTGDTDTQYF.

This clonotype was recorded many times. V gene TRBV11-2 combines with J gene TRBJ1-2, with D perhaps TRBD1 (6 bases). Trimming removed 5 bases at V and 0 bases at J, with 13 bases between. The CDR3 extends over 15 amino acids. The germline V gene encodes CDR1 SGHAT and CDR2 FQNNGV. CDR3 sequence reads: CASSPGGLSNYGYTF. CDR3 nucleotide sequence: TGTGCCAGCAGCCCCGGGGGGCTGTCTAACTATGGCTACACCTTC.

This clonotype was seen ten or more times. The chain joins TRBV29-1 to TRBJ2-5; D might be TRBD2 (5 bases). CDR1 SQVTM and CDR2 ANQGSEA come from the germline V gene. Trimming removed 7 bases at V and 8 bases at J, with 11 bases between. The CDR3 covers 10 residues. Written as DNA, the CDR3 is TGCAGCGCAGGCGGAGGCACCCAGTACTTC. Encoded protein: CSAGGGTQYF.

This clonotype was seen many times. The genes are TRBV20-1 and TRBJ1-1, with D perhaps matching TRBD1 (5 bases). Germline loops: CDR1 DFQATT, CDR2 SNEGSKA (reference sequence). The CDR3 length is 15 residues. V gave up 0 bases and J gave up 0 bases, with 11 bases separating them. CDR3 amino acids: CSARDGAVMNTEAFF. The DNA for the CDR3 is TGCAGTGCTAGAGACGGGGCCGTCATGAACACTGAAGCTTTCTTT.

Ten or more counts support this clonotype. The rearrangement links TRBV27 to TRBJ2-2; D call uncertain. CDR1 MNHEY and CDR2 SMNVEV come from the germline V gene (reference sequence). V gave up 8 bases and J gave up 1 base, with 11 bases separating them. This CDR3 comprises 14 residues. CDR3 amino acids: CASRSGRNTGELFF. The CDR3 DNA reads TGTGCCAGCCGGTCCGGACGGAACACCGGGGAGCTGTTTTTT.

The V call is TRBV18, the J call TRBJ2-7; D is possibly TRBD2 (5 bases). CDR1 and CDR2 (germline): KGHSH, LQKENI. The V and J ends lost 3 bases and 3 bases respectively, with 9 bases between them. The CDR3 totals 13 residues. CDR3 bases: TGTGCCAGCTCACCTCAGACTAACTACGAGCAGTACTTC. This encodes CASSPQTNYEQYF.

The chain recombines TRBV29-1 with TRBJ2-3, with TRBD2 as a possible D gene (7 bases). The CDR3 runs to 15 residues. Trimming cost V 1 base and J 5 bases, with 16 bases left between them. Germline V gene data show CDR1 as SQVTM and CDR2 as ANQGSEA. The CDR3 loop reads CSVEVVGGPGDTQYF. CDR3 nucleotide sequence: TGCAGCGTTGAAGTTGTCGGGGGGCCTGGAGATACGCAGTATTTT.

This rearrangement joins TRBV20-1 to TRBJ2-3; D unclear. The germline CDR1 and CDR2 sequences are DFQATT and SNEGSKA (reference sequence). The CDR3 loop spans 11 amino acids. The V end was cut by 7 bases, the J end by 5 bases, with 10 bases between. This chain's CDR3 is CSVPIGDTQYF. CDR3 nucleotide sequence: TGCAGTGTCCCTATAGGAGATACGCAGTATTTT.

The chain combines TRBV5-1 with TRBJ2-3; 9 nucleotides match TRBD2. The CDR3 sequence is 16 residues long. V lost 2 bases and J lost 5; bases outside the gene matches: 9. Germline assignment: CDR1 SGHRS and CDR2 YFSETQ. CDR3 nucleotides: TGCGCCAGCAGCTTCGAGGGCGGGAGGGCCTTAGATACGCAGTATTTT. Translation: CASSFEGGRALDTQYF. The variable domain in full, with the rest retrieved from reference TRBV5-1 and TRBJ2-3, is KAGVTQTPRYLIKTRGQQVTLSCSPISGHRSVSWYQQTPGQGLQFLFEYFSETQRNKGNFPGRFSGRQFSNSRSEMNVSTLELGDSALYLCASSFEGGRALDTQYFGPGTRLTVL.

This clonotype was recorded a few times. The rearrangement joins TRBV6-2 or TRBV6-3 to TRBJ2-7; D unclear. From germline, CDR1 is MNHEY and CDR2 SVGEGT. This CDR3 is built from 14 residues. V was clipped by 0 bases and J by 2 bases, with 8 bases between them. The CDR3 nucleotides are TGTGCCAGCAGTTACTCCGACTCCACCTACGAGCAGTACTTC. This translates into CASSYSDSTYEQYF.

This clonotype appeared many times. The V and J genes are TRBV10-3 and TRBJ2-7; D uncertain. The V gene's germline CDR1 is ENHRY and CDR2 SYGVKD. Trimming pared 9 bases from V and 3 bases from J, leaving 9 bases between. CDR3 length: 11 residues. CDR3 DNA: TGTGCCATATATGACGGCTACGAGCAGTACTTC. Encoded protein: CAIYDGYEQYF.

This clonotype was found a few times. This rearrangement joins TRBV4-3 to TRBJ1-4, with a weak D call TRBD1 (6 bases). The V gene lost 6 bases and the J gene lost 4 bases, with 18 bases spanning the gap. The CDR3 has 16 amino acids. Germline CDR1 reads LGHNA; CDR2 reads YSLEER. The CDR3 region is CASRLDGGGGNEKLFF. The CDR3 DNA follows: TGCGCCAGCAGACTTGACGGGGGCGGGGGTAATGAAAAACTGTTTTTT.

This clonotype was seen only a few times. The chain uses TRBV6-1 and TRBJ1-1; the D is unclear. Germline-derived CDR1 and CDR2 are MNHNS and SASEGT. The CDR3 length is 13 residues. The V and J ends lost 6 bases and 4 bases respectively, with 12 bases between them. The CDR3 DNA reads TGTGCCAGCAGGAGAGGTGGGAGCACTGAAGCTTTCTTT. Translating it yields CASRRGGSTEAFF.

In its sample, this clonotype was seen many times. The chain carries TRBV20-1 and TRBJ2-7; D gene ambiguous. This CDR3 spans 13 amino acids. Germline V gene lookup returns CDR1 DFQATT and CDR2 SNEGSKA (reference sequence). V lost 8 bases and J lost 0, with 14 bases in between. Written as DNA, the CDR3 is TGCAGTCCTTCCCCCCAAAGCTCCTACGAGCAGTACTTC. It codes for CSPSPQSSYEQYF.

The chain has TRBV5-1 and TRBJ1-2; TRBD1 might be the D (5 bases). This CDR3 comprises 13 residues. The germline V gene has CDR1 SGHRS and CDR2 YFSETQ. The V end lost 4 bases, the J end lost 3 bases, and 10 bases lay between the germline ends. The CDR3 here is CASSLDTDYGYTF. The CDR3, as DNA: TGCGCCAGCAGCCTGGACACGGACTATGGCTACACCTTC.

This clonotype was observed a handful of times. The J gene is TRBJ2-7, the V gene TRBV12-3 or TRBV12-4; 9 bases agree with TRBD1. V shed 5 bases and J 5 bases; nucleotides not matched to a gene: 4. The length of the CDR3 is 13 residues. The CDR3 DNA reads TGTGCCAGCAGTCGGACAGGGGAGGACGAGCAGTACTTC. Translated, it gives CASSRTGEDEQYF.

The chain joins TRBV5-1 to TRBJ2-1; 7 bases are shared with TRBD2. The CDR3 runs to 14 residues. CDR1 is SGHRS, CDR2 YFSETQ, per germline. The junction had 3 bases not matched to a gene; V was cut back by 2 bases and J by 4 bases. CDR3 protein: CASSLGEGYNEQFF. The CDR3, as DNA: TGCGCCAGCAGCTTAGGGGAGGGGTACAATGAGCAGTTCTTC.

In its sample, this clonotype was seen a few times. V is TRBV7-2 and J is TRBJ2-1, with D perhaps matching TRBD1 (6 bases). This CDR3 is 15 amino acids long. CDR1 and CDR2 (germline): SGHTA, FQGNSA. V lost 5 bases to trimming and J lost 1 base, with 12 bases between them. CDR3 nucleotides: TGTGCCAGCAGCCAAGGGGGAAGGTCCTACAATGAGCAGTTCTTC. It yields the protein CASSQGGRSYNEQFF.

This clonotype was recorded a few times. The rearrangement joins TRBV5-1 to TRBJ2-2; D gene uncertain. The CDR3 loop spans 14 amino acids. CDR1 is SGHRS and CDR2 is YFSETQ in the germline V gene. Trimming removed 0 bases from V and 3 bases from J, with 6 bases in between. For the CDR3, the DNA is TGCGCCAGCAGCTTGGGGCACGACACCGGGGAGCTGTTTTTT. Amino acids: CASSLGHDTGELFF.

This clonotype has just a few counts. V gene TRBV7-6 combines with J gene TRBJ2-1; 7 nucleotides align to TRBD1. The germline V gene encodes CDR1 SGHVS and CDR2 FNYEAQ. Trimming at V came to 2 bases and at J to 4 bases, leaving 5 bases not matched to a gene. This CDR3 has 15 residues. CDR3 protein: CASSLSGGRYNEQFF. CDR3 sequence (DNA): TGTGCCAGCAGCTTATCAGGGGGACGGTACAATGAGCAGTTCTTC.

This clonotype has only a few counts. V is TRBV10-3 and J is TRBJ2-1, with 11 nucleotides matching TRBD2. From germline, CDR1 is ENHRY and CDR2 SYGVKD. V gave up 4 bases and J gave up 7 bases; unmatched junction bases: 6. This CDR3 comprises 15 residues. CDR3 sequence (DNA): TGTGCCATCAGTGCAACTAGCGGGAGTTCGAATGAGCAGTTCTTC. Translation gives CAISATSGSSNEQFF.

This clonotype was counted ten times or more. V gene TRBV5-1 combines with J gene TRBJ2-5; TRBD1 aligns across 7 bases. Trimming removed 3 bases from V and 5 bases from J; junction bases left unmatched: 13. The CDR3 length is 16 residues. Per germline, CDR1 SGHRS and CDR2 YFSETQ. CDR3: CASSWGQMNIGETQYF. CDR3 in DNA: TGCGCCAGCAGCTGGGGACAGATGAATATCGGCGAGACCCAGTACTTC. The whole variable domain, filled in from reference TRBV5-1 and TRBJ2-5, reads KAGVTQTPRYLIKTRGQQVTLSCSPISGHRSVSWYQQTPGQGLQFLFEYFSETQRNKGNFPGRFSGRQFSNSRSEMNVSTLELGDSALYLCASSWGQMNIGETQYFGPGTRLLVL.

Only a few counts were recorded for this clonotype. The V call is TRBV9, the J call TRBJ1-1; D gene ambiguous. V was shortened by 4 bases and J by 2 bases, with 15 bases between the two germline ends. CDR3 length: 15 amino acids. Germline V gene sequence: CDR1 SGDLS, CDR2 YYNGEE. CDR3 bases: TGTGCCAGCAGCCCCTACCAGGTTGCCAACACTGAAGCTTTCTTT. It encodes CASSPYQVANTEAFF.

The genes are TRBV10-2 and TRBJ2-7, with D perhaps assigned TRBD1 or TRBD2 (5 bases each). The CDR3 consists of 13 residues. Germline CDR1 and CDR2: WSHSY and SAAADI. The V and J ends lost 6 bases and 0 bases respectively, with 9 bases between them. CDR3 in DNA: TGCGCCAGCAGCCCAGGGAGCTCCTACGAGCAGTACTTC. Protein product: CASSPGSSYEQYF.

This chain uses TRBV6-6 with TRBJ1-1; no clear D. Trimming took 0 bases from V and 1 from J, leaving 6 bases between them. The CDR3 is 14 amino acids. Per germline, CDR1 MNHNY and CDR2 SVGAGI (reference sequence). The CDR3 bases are TGTGCCAGCAGTTACTCCCTGAGGAACACTGAAGCTTTCTTT. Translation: CASSYSLRNTEAFF.

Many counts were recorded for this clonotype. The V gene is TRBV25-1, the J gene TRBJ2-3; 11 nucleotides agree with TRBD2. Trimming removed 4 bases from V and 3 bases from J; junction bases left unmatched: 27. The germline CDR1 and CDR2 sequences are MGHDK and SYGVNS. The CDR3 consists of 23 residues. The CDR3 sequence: CASSGPPPNTLSGGAGLTDTQYF. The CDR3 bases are TGTGCCAGCAGTGGCCCCCCTCCCAATACGCTTAGCGGGGGGGCCGGGTTAACAGATACGCAGTATTTT.

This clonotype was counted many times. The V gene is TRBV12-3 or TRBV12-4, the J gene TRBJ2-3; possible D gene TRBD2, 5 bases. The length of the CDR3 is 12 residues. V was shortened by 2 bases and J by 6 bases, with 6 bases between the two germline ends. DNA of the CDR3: TGTGCCAGCAGTTTAAGGGAGGATACGCAGTATTTT. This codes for CASSLREDTQYF.